These 14 T cell receptor beta chains were sequenced from one sample in a study of vaccination and CD4 T cells after COVID-19 (dated by TCRdb to 2022 to 2024). The method was PCR. Instrument used: Illumina iSeq 100. At the Johns Hopkins FTIC core, DNA from the cultured CD4+ T cells underwent TCR sequencing with the Oncomine TCR Beta short-read assay. TCRdb trimmed the raw reads at Q25, called clones with MiXCR and kept productive beta chains. Every entry covers one CDR3 protein and lists the most common genes and DNA from its rows. This sample lists around 14,000 distinct CDR3 sequences; 20% to 30% were detected once. 15% to 20% of the sample comes from the top ten. The label giving this sample's treatment or condition can be read as: approximately 11-day PBMC culture with coronavirus spike peptide pools or control peptides (ViraFEST assay). For these receptors, no antigen is known. This specimen consisted of CD4+ T cells from blood, cultured in vitro, obtained after SARS-CoV-2 vaccination. The source is a human donor who had recovered from COVID-19.

The genes are TRBV7-2 and TRBJ1-6; D perhaps matches TRBD1 (5 bases). Germline V lookup: CDR1 SGHTA, CDR2 FQGNSA. The length of the CDR3 is 17 residues. V lost 4 bases to trimming and J lost 2 bases, with 15 bases between them. The CDR3 DNA is TGTGCCAGCAGCTCCCCAGGGCGGGGAACCTATAATTCACCCCTCCACTTT. This gives the protein CASSSPGRGTYNSPLHF.

The V gene is TRBV20-1, the J gene TRBJ2-1, with no clear D. CDR1 and CDR2 from the germline V gene are DFQATT and SNEGSKA (reference sequence). V was cut by 6 bases and J by 9 bases, with 12 bases left in between. This CDR3 has 11 amino acids. As DNA, the CDR3 is TGCAGTGCCCCCTCCAAGATTGAGCAGTTCTTC. Translating it yields CSAPSKIEQFF.

J is TRBJ1-1 and V is TRBV12-3 or TRBV12-4, with a possible D match to TRBD1 (5 bases). The CDR3 sequence is 14 residues long. Trimming removed 1 base from V and 10 bases from J, with 16 bases in between. CDR3 coding DNA: TGTGCCAGCAGTTTAGGGAGGGGCGGTGTCACAGCTTTCTTT. Translated: CASSLGRGGVTAFF.

The J gene is TRBJ2-5, the V gene TRBV7-2; possible D gene TRBD2, 6 bases. CDR1 is SGHTA and CDR2 is FQGNSA in the germline V gene. Trimming shortened V by 5 bases and J by 1 base, and 17 bases separated the two germline ends. The CDR3 totals 16 residues. CDR3 in amino acids: CASSPWRAGIQETQYF. The CDR3, as DNA: TGTGCCAGCAGCCCCTGGAGGGCAGGGATCCAAGAGACCCAGTACTTC.

The chain combines TRBV18 with TRBJ2-3; D is uncertain. CDR3 length: 16 residues. V shed 1 base and J shed 0 bases, with 11 bases lying between them. Looked up from germline, CDR1 is KGHSH and CDR2 is LQKENI. As DNA, the CDR3 is TGTGCCAGCTCACCACGACGGCCCCCTAGCACAGATACGCAGTATTTT. Translated: CASSPRRPPSTDTQYF.

The genes are TRBV10-3 and TRBJ1-1, with 11 bases identical to TRBD1. Germline CDR1 is ENHRY and CDR2 is SYGVKD. This CDR3 spans 16 amino acids. Trimming cost V 3 bases and J 7 bases; bases outside gene matches: 10. The CDR3 bases are TGTGCCATCAGTGAACGAGGACAGGGGGCTTTTAGTGAAGCTTTCTTT. Translated: CAISERGQGAFSEAFF.

The genes are TRBV28 and TRBJ1-2; 7 nucleotides line up with TRBD1. Looked up from germline, CDR1 is MDHEN and CDR2 is SYDVKM. The V segment lost 5 bases and the J segment 7 bases; nucleotides outside the gene matches: 16. The CDR3 length is 16 residues. The CDR3 DNA reads TGTGCCAGCAGTCCCGCCGGGGGGCCCCACAGGGGTGGCTACACCTTC. Encoded protein: CASSPAGGPHRGGYTF.

This clonotype is deemed medium-sized (0.01 to 0.1%). The chain combines TRBV27 with TRBJ2-1; 7 nucleotides line up with TRBD2. Germline V lookup: CDR1 MNHEY, CDR2 SMNVEV (reference sequence). Trimming at V came to 8 bases and at J to 6 bases, leaving 16 bases not matched to a gene. This CDR3 is built from 16 residues. DNA of the CDR3: TGTGCCAGCGGCGTATGGGGGAGGGCCCTCAGCAATGAGCAGTTCTTC. This encodes CASGVWGRALSNEQFF.

The chain links TRBV19 to TRBJ1-5; 9 bases are a match to TRBD1. Germline V lookup: CDR1 LNHDA, CDR2 SQIVND (reference sequence). The V gene end was trimmed by 4 bases and the J gene end by 5 bases; junction bases not matched to a gene: 6. The CDR3 length is 15 residues. Here the CDR3 reads CASSRFRDRDQPQHF. DNA of the CDR3: TGTGCCAGTAGTAGATTCCGGGACAGGGATCAGCCCCAGCATTTT. Full variable domain (missing parts from reference TRBV19 and TRBJ1-5): DGGITQSPKYLFRKEGQNVTLSCEQNLNHDAMYWYRQDPGQGLRLIYYSQIVNDFQKGDIAEGYSVSREKKESFPLTVTSAQKNPTAFYLCASSRFRDRDQPQHFGDGTRLSIL.

This clonotype rates as medium-sized. The chain is built from TRBV2 and TRBJ1-5; TRBD1 matches 8 bases. CDR1 SNHLY and CDR2 FYNNEI come from the germline V gene. This CDR3 has 15 amino acids. J gave up 5 bases and V 6 bases, and 9 bases lay outside the gene matches. The CDR3 loop reads CASRADRDGYQPQHF. For the CDR3, the DNA is TGTGCCAGCAGAGCGGACAGGGATGGGTATCAGCCCCAGCATTTT.

This clonotype was seen a few times. The chain combines TRBV6-1 with TRBJ1-2, with D perhaps matching TRBD1 (5 bases). The germline gives CDR1 MNHNS, CDR2 SASEGT. CDR3 length equals 13 residues. V was cut by 7 bases and J by 2 bases, with 11 bases left in between. In nucleotides, the CDR3 is TGTGCCAGCACCACGGGGGGGAACTATGGCTACACCTTC. Protein product: CASTTGGNYGYTF.

This chain connects TRBV7-9 to TRBJ2-3, with D perhaps TRBD2 (6 bases). V was shortened by 5 bases and J by 2 bases, with 14 bases between the two germline ends. CDR1 SEHNR and CDR2 FQNEAQ come from the germline V gene (reference sequence). This CDR3 has 15 amino acids. The CDR3 coding sequence is TGTGCCAGCAGCCGAAGGAGGGCAGACACAGATACGCAGTATTTT. Its protein is CASSRRRADTDTQYF.

This chain joins TRBV28 and TRBJ1-4, with D unclear. Germline V lookup: CDR1 MDHEN, CDR2 SYDVKM. The length of the CDR3 is 13 residues. Trimming removed 3 bases at V and 8 bases at J, with 10 bases between. CDR3 bases: TGTGCCAGCAGTTTTAGGCTTAGGGAAAAACTGTTTTTT. Translated: CASSFRLREKLFF.

This clonotype is categorized as medium-sized (0.01 to 0.1%). The V call is TRBV7-6, the J call TRBJ1-2, with 8 nucleotides matching TRBD1. V dropped 4 bases and J dropped 2; count of bases not matched to a gene: 3. The V gene's germline CDR1 is SGHVS and CDR2 FNYEAQ. The CDR3 runs 14 residues. The CDR3 nucleotides are TGTGCCAGCAGCTCCTGGACAGGGAACTATGGCTACACCTTC. It specifies CASSSWTGNYGYTF.